These 13 T cell receptor beta chains were sequenced from one sample in a study of blood T cell repertoires in COVID-19. Repertoires were generated with immunoSEQ multiplex PCR, while TCRdb's copy carries only in-frame clones and drops some. The sample contains 150,000 to 200,000 clones, approximately 84% of which appear only once. Sequencing was carried out using peripheral blood. The receptors were gathered from a man aged 35 to 55 with acute or convalescent COVID-19.

J is TRBJ2-2 and V is TRBV5-1, with D maybe TRBD1 (5 bases). The CDR3 is 15 amino acids. The V and J ends lost 5 bases and 2 bases respectively, with 13 bases between them. Germline V gene sequence: CDR1 SGHRS, CDR2 YFSETQ. This chain's CDR3 is CASRIDRGNTGELFF. The CDR3 coding sequence is TGCGCCAGCAGGATTGACAGAGGAAACACCGGGGAGCTGTTTTTT.

The chain couples TRBV6-6 to TRBJ1-1, with 8 positions matching TRBD1. Germline CDR1 MNHNY, CDR2 SVGAGI (reference sequence). This CDR3 contains 11 residues. The V and J ends lost 7 bases and 14 bases, in that order; junction bases with no gene match: 9. CDR3 nucleotides: TGTGCCAGCATTCAGGGGCAGGGGGCGTTCTTT. Its translation is CASIQGQGAFF.

The rearrangement uses TRBV6-5 and TRBJ1-1; a weak D match, TRBD1 (6 bases). V lost 6 bases to trimming and J lost 3 bases, with 14 bases between them. In germline, CDR1 is MNHEY, CDR2 SVGAGI. This CDR3 is built from 14 residues. The CDR3 region is CASRHRAPYTEAFF. The CDR3 nucleotides are TGTGCCAGCAGGCACAGGGCTCCATACACTGAAGCTTTCTTT.

J is TRBJ1-5 and V is TRBV2; 9 bases agree with TRBD1. CDR1 and CDR2 (germline): SNHLY, FYNNEI. The J segment lost 7 bases and the V segment lost 5 bases, leaving 6 bases of the junction unmatched. The CDR3 spans 14 residues. This chain's CDR3 is CASSSTGGRQPQHF. CDR3 nucleotide sequence: TGTGCCAGCAGTAGTACAGGGGGCCGGCAGCCCCAGCATTTT.

This clone was observed a single time. The rearrangement joins TRBV5-1 to TRBJ2-1; 7 bases line up with TRBD1. This CDR3 spans 12 amino acids. Germline trimming cut 4 bases from V and 7 bases from J; bases unmatched to any gene: 2. Looked up from germline, CDR1 is SGHRS and CDR2 is YFSETQ. CDR3 in DNA: TGCGCCAGCAGCCAACAGGGGAATGAGCAGTTCTTC. Translating gives CASSQQGNEQFF.

This clone has a handful of counts. The rearrangement links TRBV5-1 to TRBJ2-1, with 7 positions matching TRBD1. Per the germline V gene, CDR1 is SGHRS and CDR2 is YFSETQ. CDR3 size: 14 residues. The V segment lost 4 bases and the J segment 7 bases; nucleotides outside the gene matches: 8. The CDR3 here is CASSDGTVRNEQFF. The CDR3 DNA reads TGCGCCAGCAGCGACGGGACAGTGCGGAATGAGCAGTTCTTC.

CDR3 in DNA: TGTGCCAGCAGCGCCCGGGGGGGGACGGGACAGCCCCAGCATTTT. It is translated as CASSARGGTGQPQHF. The chain couples TRBV5-8 to TRBJ1-5, with a tentative D call TRBD1 (5 bases). The V and J ends lost 4 bases and 7 bases respectively, with 18 bases between them. There are 15 residues in the CDR3. CDR1 SGHTS and CDR2 YDEGEE come from the germline V gene.

The chain employs TRBV5-1 and TRBJ1-1; TRBD1 agrees at 8 bases. The CDR3 consists of 15 residues. V trimming: 2 bases; J trimming: 4 bases; junction bases outside the gene matches: 7. In germline, CDR1 is SGHRS, CDR2 YFSETQ. CDR3 DNA sequence: TGCGCCAGCAGCTTCACAGGGGGTTCGGTCACTGAAGCTTTCTTT. Translation: CASSFTGGSVTEAFF.

This chain joins TRBV11-2 and TRBJ2-1; D gene unclear. Trimming stripped 3 bases from V and 7 bases from J, with 10 bases between. Per germline, CDR1 SGHAT and CDR2 FQNNGV. The CDR3 has 13 residues. The DNA of the CDR3 is TGTGCCAGCAGCTTTTTGTCTATGAATGAGCAGTTCTTC. This gives the protein CASSFLSMNEQFF.

The chain has TRBV7-9 and TRBJ1-1; TRBD1 matches at 9 bases. The CDR3 spans 15 residues. Trimming removed 4 bases from V and 6 bases from J; junction bases left unmatched: 9. CDR1 is SEHNR, CDR2 FQNEAQ, per germline (reference sequence). For the CDR3, the DNA is TGTGCCAGCAGCTGGGAGGGACAGGGCCGGCCTGAAGCTTTCTTT. It translates to CASSWEGQGRPEAFF.

The chain has TRBV5-8 and TRBJ2-1, with 7 nucleotides matching TRBD2. The germline V gene has CDR1 SGHTS and CDR2 YDEGEE. V shed 4 bases, J shed 2 bases, and the junction held 12 bases outside the gene matches. The CDR3 has 17 amino acids. CDR3 sequence: CASSPTGTGGTYNEQFF. As DNA, the CDR3 is TGTGCCAGCAGCCCGACCGGGACCGGGGGGACCTACAATGAGCAGTTCTTC.

The chain carries TRBV27 and TRBJ2-5, with D perhaps TRBD2 (6 bases). The germline V and J ends were trimmed by 4 bases and 7 bases, with 10 bases remaining between them. The germline gives CDR1 MNHEY, CDR2 SMNVEV (reference sequence). The CDR3 runs 12 residues. In DNA, the CDR3 is TGTGCCAGCAGTTGGGGGGATGGGACCCAGTACTTC. As protein: CASSWGDGTQYF.

This chain joins TRBV4-3 and TRBJ2-5; D perhaps matches TRBD2 (6 bases). V lost 3 bases and J lost 5, with 13 bases in between. Germline CDR1 and CDR2: LGHNA and YSLEER. This CDR3 is 14 amino acids long. In nucleotides, the CDR3 is TGCGCCAGCAGCCAGGGGACGGAGGGTGAGACCCAGTACTTC. Translated, it gives CASSQGTEGETQYF.